The 21 T cell receptor beta chains presented below share a single source sample, sequenced in a study of T cells in Graves' hyperthyroidism and ophthalmopathy. RNA transcripts served as the template for amplifying TCR beta CDR3 regions. First-round RT-PCR targeting the TCR CDR3 was performed with the HTBI primer set. TCRdb redid the calling of the multiplex PCR reads with MiXCR, one entry per CDR3 protein. The table lists hundreds of thousands of distinct CDR3 sequences, approximately 15% of them singletons. Sequenced material: blood. Receptors were obtained from a woman aged 18-30 years with Graves' hyperthyroidism.

This chain joins TRBV2 and TRBJ1-2; no definite D call. V was clipped by 2 bases and J by 0 bases, with 10 bases between them. From germline, CDR1 is SNHLY and CDR2 FYNNEI. The CDR3 is made up of 15 amino acids. CDR3 DNA: TGTGCCAGCAGTGAATGGGTAGCCTCTAACTATGGCTACACCTTC. Protein: CASSEWVASNYGYTF.

This clonotype was counted many times. V usage is TRBV30 and J usage is TRBJ1-5; possible D gene TRBD1, 5 bases. The germline V gene has CDR1 GTSNPN and CDR2 SVGIG (reference sequence). Trimming took off 0 bases at V and 4 bases at J, with 10 bases between the two ends. The CDR3 is 14 residues long. The CDR3 DNA reads TGTGCCTGGAGTGTACGGGGGGGAAATCAGCCCCAGCATTTT. Translating it yields CAWSVRGGNQPQHF.

This clonotype was observed a few times. This rearrangement joins TRBV5-1 to TRBJ2-7; 8 bases line up with TRBD1. The CDR3 covers 14 residues. The trim removed 0 bases at V and 4 bases at J, leaving 3 bases unmatched. The V gene's germline CDR1 is SGHRS and CDR2 YFSETQ. The CDR3 here is CASSLGQGKYEQYF. Written as DNA, the CDR3 is TGCGCCAGCAGCTTGGGACAGGGGAAATACGAGCAGTACTTC.

This clonotype was observed a few times. The chain links TRBV19 to TRBJ1-5; D is undetermined. This CDR3 has 13 residues. V lost 8 bases and J 2 bases, leaving 10 bases between the germline ends. Germline assignment: CDR1 LNHDA and CDR2 SQIVND (reference sequence). CDR3 amino acids: CASQLGGNQPQHF. The CDR3 nucleotides are TGTGCCAGTCAGCTGGGAGGCAATCAGCCCCAGCATTTT.

This chain uses TRBV30 with TRBJ1-4; D remains unclear. From germline, CDR1 is GTSNPN and CDR2 SVGIG (reference sequence). The CDR3 is 11 amino acids. V shed 0 bases and J shed 7 bases, with 3 bases lying between them. CDR3 sequence (DNA): TGTGCCTGGAGTGTAAGTGAAAAACTGTTTTTT. Residues: CAWSVSEKLFF.

At least ten counts were recorded for this clonotype. V gene TRBV18 combines with J gene TRBJ2-3; 9 bases line up with TRBD2. CDR3 length equals 15 residues. Per the germline V gene, CDR1 is KGHSH and CDR2 is LQKENI. Germline trimming cut 6 bases from V and 0 bases from J; bases unmatched to any gene: 4. The DNA of the CDR3 is TGTGCCAGCTCGCGACTAGCGGCTAGCACAGATACGCAGTATTTT. Protein: CASSRLAASTDTQYF.

This clonotype was detected many times. The V gene is TRBV7-6, the J gene TRBJ2-2; D is unresolved. CDR3 size: 13 residues. V was trimmed by 2 bases and J by 5 bases, leaving 6 bases between them. Germline CDR1 SGHVS, CDR2 FNYEAQ. The chain's CDR3 is CASSLSRTGELFF. The CDR3 coding sequence is TGTGCCAGCAGCTTATCGAGGACCGGGGAGCTGTTTTTT.

Many counts were recorded for this clonotype. The gene calls are TRBV12-5 and TRBJ2-5; D unresolved. The CDR3 contains 12 residues. In germline, CDR1 is LGHNT, CDR2 FRNRAP. Trimming removed 1 base from V and 4 bases from J, with 4 bases in between. The CDR3 here is CASGLDGETQYF. CDR3 bases: TGTGCTAGTGGTTTGGATGGAGAGACCCAGTACTTC.

This clonotype was detected many times. The genes are TRBV7-2 and TRBJ2-1; 8 nucleotides align to TRBD2. The CDR3 has 13 residues. Germline V CDR1 and CDR2: SGHTA, FQGNSA. The junction had 3 bases not matched to a gene; V was cut back by 1 base and J by 10 bases. DNA for the CDR3: TGTGCCAGCAGCTTAGATCCGGGGGGGGAGCAGTTCTTC. This translates into CASSLDPGGEQFF.

This clonotype was seen many times. The chain joins TRBV7-9 to TRBJ2-7; D remains unclear. Trimming pared 0 bases from V and 5 bases from J, leaving 8 bases between. Germline values: CDR1 SEHNR, CDR2 FQNEAQ (reference sequence). The CDR3 runs 13 residues. Here the CDR3 DNA reads TGTGCCAGCAGCTTAGCGTCTGGGGACGAGCAGTACTTC. This codes for CASSLASGDEQYF.

A few counts support this clonotype. V usage is TRBV20-1 and J usage is TRBJ1-6, with 9 nucleotides matching TRBD1. Germline CDR1 reads DFQATT; CDR2 reads SNEGSKA (reference sequence). The V segment lost 2 bases and the J segment 0 bases; nucleotides outside the gene matches: 14. This CDR3 spans 20 amino acids. CDR3 sequence: CSARPLAPGTGSSYNSPLHF. The CDR3 DNA sequence: TGCAGTGCTAGACCACTCGCCCCCGGGACAGGGAGCTCCTATAATTCACCCCTCCACTTT.

This clonotype was recorded many times. This CDR3 is CAIRAGDLVAEAFF. CDR3 DNA: TGTGCCATCCGGGCCGGGGACCTGGTAGCTGAAGCTTTCTTT. The chain couples TRBV2 to TRBJ1-1, with D possibly matching TRBD1 (5 bases). The CDR3 consists of 14 residues. V shed 10 bases and J shed 6 bases, with 21 bases lying between them. The V gene's germline CDR1 is SNHLY and CDR2 FYNNEI.

This clonotype was observed at least ten times. The chain employs TRBV27 and TRBJ2-5; TRBD1 might be the D (6 bases). The V end was cut by 6 bases, the J end by 4 bases, with 15 bases between. The CDR3 contains 14 residues. The germline V gene encodes CDR1 MNHEY and CDR2 SMNVEV (reference sequence). CDR3 protein: CASSGFRGSETQYF. The CDR3 nucleotides are TGTGCCAGCAGCGGTTTTAGGGGGTCAGAGACCCAGTACTTC.

This clonotype was detected ten times or more. The CDR3 spells CASSGNSWETQYF. The DNA of the CDR3 is TGCGCCAGCAGTGGAAATTCGTGGGAAACCCAGTACTTC. V is TRBV10-2 and J is TRBJ2-5; the D is unclear. The V end was cut by 4 bases, the J end by 8 bases, with 14 bases between. CDR1 and CDR2 (germline): WSHSY, SAAADI. The CDR3 extends over 13 amino acids.

This clonotype was seen ten or more times. The rearrangement joins TRBV20-1 to TRBJ2-7, with a weak D call TRBD2 (6 bases). This CDR3 has 15 residues. Per germline, CDR1 DFQATT and CDR2 SNEGSKA (reference sequence). V was pared by 3 bases and J by 8 bases, with 23 bases between. CDR3 amino acids: CSARRASDLSIQQYF. CDR3 nucleotide sequence: TGCAGTGCTAGGAGGGCTAGCGACCTATCAATCCAGCAGTACTTC.

This clonotype was observed at least ten times. This chain uses TRBV20-1 with TRBJ2-3, with TRBD2 matching 8 bases. Germline assignment: CDR1 DFQATT and CDR2 SNEGSKA (reference sequence). V shed 0 bases, J shed 6 bases, and the junction held 17 bases outside the gene matches. The CDR3 is 18 residues long. The CDR3 loop is CSARDSNWGSGRGDTQYF. The CDR3 coding sequence is TGCAGTGCTAGAGATTCGAACTGGGGGAGCGGGAGAGGTGATACGCAGTATTTT.

The chain employs TRBV2 and TRBJ1-5; TRBD1 matches at 8 bases. Germline CDR1 and CDR2: SNHLY and FYNNEI. The V and J ends lost 7 bases and 7 bases, in that order; junction bases with no gene match: 12. The length of the CDR3 is 15 residues. The CDR3 protein is CASTDGQGVGQPQHF. The CDR3 nucleotides are TGTGCCAGCACAGATGGACAGGGCGTTGGGCAGCCCCAGCATTTT.

Worth noting for this clonotype: A much larger clone lies a single base off, so this may be a read error. The chain couples TRBV12-3 or TRBV12-4 to TRBJ2-3, with 10 bases fitting TRBD2. This CDR3 has 16 amino acids. CDR3 DNA: TGTGCCAGCAGTTTAGTAAAAGCGGGAGGGTCAGATTCGCAGTATTTT. It translates to CASSLVKAGGSDSQYF.

The chain combines TRBV18 with TRBJ1-5; unclear D gene. V shed 2 bases and J shed 4 bases, with 12 bases lying between them. This CDR3 is built from 15 residues. The germline gives CDR1 KGHSH, CDR2 LQKENI. CDR3 in DNA: TGTGCCAGCTCACCAAGTGGAAGTGGAAATCAGCCCCAGCATTTT. This codes for CASSPSGSGNQPQHF.

This clonotype was observed a few times. The chain has TRBV12-3 or TRBV12-4 and TRBJ2-1, with 9 positions matching TRBD2. The CDR3 has 16 amino acids. V was clipped by 5 bases and J by 3 bases; unmatched bases: 8. The CDR3, as DNA: TGTGCCAGCAGTCCCAGCGGGAGGAGCTACTACAATGAGCAGTTCTTC. Translating gives CASSPSGRSYYNEQFF.

In the case of this clonotype: At one end the junction does not follow the germline gene, possibly because of a read error. This chain links TRBV19 with TRBJ2-5; D is unclear. In germline, CDR1 is LNHDA, CDR2 SQIVND (reference sequence). This CDR3 comprises 15 residues. The chain's CDR3 is CASSVDAGSQETQYF. The CDR3 DNA follows: TGTGCCAGTAGTGTAGATGCAGGCAGCCAAGAGACCCAGTACTTC.